The present T cell receptor (beta chain) was sequenced within a study of response to subunit inactivated influenza vaccine (dated by TCRdb to 2017 to 2018). Context from the whole study: Deep quantitative profiling of the T cell receptor repertoire was used in the study to follow responses to a trivalent subunit inactivated influenza vaccine.

This clonotype was seen a few times. The antigen it binds to is not known. Nothing much larger sits one base from this clone, and base qualities are not available. The library was prepared using RT-PCR. Instrument used: Illumina HiSeq 2500. TCRdb redid the processing of the public reads, applying fastp at Q25 and MiXCR, and retained in-frame beta chains. Every entry covers one CDR3 protein and lists the most common genes and DNA from its rows. The sample profile shows roughly 650,000 distinct CDR3 sequences; 14% of them were found once. The top ten clones comprise roughly 7.6% of the sample. What the study reported, not specific to this receptor: It was suggested by the authors that each seasonal influenza vaccination may recruit only a limited number of new T cells.

From the cysteine through the phenylalanine, the CDR3 covers 12 amino acids. Only the CDR3 part of the read is kept: 36 bases, read in frame from the first base. Based on the germline V gene, the CDR1 and CDR2 sequences are MGHRA and YSYEKL. V lost 0 bases and J lost 8 bases; the stretch between them is 6 bases long. Sample: PBMCs from blood, taken 14 to 15 days before vaccination. Rearrangement joined TRBV4-1 to TRBJ2-3, with the D gene call left open. The receptor comes from a man aged 50 to 59 who received an inactivated influenza vaccine. Donor details come from another sample of the same person, matched by shared clones. Here the CDR3 is given as CASSQELGTQYF. The nucleotides are TGCGCCAGCAGCCAAGAGTTAGGTACGCAGTATTTT.